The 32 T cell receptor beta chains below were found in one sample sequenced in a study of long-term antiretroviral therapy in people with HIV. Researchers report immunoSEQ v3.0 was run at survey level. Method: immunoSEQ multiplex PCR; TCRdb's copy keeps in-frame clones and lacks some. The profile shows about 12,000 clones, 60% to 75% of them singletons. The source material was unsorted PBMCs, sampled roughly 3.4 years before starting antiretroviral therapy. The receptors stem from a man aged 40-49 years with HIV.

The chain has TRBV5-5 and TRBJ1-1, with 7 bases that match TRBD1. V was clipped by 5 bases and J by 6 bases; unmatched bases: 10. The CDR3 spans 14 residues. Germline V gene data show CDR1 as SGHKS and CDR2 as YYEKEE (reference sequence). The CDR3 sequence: CASRPDREKPEAFF. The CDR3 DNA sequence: TGTGCCAGCAGGCCAGACAGGGAGAAGCCTGAAGCTTTCTTT.

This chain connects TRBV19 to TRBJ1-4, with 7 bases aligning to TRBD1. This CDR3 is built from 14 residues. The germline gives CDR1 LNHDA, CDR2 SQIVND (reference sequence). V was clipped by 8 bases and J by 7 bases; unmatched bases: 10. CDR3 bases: TGTGCCAGTTCTACAGGGGCATCGGGTGAAAAACTGTTTTTT. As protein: CASSTGASGEKLFF.

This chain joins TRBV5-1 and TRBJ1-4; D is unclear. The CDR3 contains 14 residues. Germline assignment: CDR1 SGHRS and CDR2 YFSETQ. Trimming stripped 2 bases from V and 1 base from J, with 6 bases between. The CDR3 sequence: CASSFGLTNEKLFF. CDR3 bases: TGCGCCAGCAGCTTCGGGTTAACTAATGAAAAACTGTTTTTT. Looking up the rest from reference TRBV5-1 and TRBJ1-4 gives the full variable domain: KAGVTQTPRYLIKTRGQQVTLSCSPISGHRSVSWYQQTPGQGLQFLFEYFSETQRNKGNFPGRFSGRQFSNSRSEMNVSTLELGDSALYLCASSFGLTNEKLFFGSGTQLSVL.

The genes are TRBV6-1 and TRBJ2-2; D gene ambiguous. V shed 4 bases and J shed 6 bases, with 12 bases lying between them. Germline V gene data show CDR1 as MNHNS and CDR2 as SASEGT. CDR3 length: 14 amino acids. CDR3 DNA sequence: TGTGCCAGCAGTGCCCTTGTGGGCGCCGGGGAGCTGTTTTTT. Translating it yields CASSALVGAGELFF.

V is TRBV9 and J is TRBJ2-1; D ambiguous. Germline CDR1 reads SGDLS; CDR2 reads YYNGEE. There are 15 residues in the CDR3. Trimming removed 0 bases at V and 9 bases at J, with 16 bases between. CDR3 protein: CASSVENLMVGEQFF. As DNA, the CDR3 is TGTGCCAGCAGCGTAGAGAATCTAATGGTCGGTGAGCAGTTCTTC.

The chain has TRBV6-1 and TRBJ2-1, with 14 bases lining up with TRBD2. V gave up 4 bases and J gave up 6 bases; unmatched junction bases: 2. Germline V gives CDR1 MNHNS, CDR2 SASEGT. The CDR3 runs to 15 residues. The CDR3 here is CASSAGTSGGNEQFF. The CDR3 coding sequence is TGTGCCAGCAGTGCAGGGACTAGCGGGGGCAATGAGCAGTTCTTC.

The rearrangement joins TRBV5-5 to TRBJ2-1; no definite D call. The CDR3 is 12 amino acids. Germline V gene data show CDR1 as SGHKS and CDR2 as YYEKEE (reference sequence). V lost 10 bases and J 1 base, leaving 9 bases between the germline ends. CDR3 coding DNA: TGTGCCCCCCTCCAATCCTACAATGAGCAGTTCTTC. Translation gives CAPLQSYNEQFF.

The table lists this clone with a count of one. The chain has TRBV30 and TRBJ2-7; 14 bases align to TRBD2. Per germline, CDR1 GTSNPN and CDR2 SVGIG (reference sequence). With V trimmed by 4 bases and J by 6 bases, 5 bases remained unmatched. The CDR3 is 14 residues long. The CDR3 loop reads CAWNPGLAGGEQYF. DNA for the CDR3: TGTGCCTGGAACCCTGGACTAGCGGGAGGCGAGCAGTACTTC.

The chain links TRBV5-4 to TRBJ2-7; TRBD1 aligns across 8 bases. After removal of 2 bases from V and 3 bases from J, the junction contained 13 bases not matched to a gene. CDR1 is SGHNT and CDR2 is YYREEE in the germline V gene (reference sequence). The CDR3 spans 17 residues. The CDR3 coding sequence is TGTGCCAGCAGCTTATGGGACAGGCCAAGATCACGCTACGAGCAGTACTTC. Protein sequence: CASSLWDRPRSRYEQYF.

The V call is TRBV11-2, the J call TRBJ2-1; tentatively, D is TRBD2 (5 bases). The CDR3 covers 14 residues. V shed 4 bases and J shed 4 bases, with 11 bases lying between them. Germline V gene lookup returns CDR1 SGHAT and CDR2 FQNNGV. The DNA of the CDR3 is TGTGCCAGCAGCTCAGGACTTACTTACAATGAGCAGTTCTTC. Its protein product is CASSSGLTYNEQFF.

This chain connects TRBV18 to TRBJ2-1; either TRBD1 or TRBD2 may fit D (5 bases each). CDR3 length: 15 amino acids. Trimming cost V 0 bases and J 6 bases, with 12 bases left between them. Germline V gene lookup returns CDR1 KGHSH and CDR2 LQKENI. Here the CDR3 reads CASSPPRPRGNEQFF. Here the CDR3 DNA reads TGTGCCAGCTCACCACCCAGGCCGAGGGGCAATGAGCAGTTCTTC.

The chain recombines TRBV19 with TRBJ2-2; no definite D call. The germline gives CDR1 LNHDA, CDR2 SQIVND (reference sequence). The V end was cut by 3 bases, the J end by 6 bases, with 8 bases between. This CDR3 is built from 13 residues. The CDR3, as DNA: TGTGCCAGTAGTATGGTAGTACCCGGGGAGCTGTTTTTT. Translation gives CASSMVVPGELFF.

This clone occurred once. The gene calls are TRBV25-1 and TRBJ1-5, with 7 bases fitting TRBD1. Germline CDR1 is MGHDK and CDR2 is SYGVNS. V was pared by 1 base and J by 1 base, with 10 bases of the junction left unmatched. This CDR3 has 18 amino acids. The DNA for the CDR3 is TGTGCCAGCAGTGAATCCGCAGGGGGGAGAGGGAGCAATCAGCCCCAGCATTTT. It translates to CASSESAGGRGSNQPQHF.

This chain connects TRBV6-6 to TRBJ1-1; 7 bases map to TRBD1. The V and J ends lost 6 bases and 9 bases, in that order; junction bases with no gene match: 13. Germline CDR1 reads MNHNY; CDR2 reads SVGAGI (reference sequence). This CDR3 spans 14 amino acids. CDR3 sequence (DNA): TGTGCCAGCAGCTACAGACAGGGATTTCTCAAAGCTTTCTTT. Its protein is CASSYRQGFLKAFF.

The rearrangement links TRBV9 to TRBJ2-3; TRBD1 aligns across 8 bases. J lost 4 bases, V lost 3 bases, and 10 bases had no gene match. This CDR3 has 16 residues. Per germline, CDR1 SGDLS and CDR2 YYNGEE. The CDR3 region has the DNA TGTGCCAGCAGCGCAGTTAGGACAGGGTCCGCAGATACGCAGTATTTT. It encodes CASSAVRTGSADTQYF. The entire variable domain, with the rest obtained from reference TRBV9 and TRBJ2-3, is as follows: DSGVTQTPKHLITATGQRVTLRCSPRSGDLSVYWYQQSLDQGLQFLIQYYNGEERAKGNILERFSAQQFPDLHSELNLSSLELGDSALYFCASSAVRTGSADTQYFGPGTRLTVL.

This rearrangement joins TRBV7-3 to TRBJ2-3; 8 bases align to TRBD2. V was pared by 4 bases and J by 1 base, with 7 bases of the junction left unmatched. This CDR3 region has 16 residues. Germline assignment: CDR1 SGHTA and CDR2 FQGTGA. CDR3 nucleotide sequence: TGTGCCAGCAGCTCCGGGAGGGCCCGGGGCACAGATACGCAGTATTTT. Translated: CASSSGRARGTDTQYF.

The CDR3 DNA sequence: TGCGCCAGCAGCCAAGAGGAGGGGAATGGATACAATGAGCAGTTCTTC. Amino acid sequence: CASSQEEGNGYNEQFF. V is TRBV4-3 and J is TRBJ2-1; TRBD2 might be the D (6 bases). V gave up 0 bases and J gave up 4 bases, with 13 bases separating them. Germline CDR1 and CDR2: LGHNA and YSLEER. The CDR3 runs 16 residues.

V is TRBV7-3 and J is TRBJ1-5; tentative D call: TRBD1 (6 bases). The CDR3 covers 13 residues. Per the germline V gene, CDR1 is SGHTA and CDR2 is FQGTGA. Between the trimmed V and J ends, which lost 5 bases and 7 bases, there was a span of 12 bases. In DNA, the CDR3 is TGTGCCAGCAGCCCTAACAGGGACCAGCCCCAGCATTTT. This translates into CASSPNRDQPQHF.

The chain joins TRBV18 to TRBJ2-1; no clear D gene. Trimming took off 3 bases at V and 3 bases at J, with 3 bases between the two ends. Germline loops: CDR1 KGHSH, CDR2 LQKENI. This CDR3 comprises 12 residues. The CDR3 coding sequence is TGTGCCAGCTCACCGGACTACAATGAGCAGTTCTTC. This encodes CASSPDYNEQFF. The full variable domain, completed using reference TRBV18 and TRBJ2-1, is NAGVMQNPRHLVRRRGQEARLRCSPMKGHSHVYWYRQLPEEGLKFMVYLQKENIIDESGMPKERFSAEFPKEGPSILRIQQVVRGDSAAYFCASSPDYNEQFFGPGTRLTVL.

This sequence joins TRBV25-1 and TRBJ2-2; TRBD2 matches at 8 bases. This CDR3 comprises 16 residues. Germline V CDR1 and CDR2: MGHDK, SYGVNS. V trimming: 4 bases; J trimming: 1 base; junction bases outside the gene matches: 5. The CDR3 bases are TGTGCCAGCAGTGCGCGAAGCGGGGGGAACACCGGGGAGCTGTTTTTT. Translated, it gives CASSARSGGNTGELFF. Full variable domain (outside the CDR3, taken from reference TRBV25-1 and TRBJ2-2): EADIYQTPRYLVIGTGKKITLECSQTMGHDKMYWYQQDPGMELHLIHYSYGVNSTEKGDLSSESTVSRIRTEHFPLTLESARPSHTSQYLCASSARSGGNTGELFFGEGSRLTVL.

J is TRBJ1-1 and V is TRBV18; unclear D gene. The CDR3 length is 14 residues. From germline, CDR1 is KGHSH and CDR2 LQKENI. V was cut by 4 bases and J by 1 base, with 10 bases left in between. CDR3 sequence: CASSLPRPNTEAFF. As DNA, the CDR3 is TGTGCCAGCTCACTACCCCGACCGAACACTGAAGCTTTCTTT.

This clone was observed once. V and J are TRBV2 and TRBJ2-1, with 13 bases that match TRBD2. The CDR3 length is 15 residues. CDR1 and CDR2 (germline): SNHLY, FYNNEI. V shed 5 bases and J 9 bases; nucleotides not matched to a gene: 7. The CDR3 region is CASSTGLAGAGEQFF. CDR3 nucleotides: TGTGCCAGCAGTACCGGACTAGCGGGAGCGGGTGAGCAGTTCTTC.

CDR3 residues: CASSLEVGTTEAFF. Written as DNA, the CDR3 is TGTGCCAGCAGCTTAGAGGTGGGGACCACTGAAGCTTTCTTT. The chain recombines TRBV7-9 with TRBJ1-1; maybe TRBD1 (5 bases). This CDR3 is 14 amino acids long. V lost 1 base to trimming and J lost 4 bases, with 10 bases between them. Looked up from germline, CDR1 is SEHNR and CDR2 is FQNEAQ (reference sequence).

DNA for the CDR3: TGTGCCAGTAAAGTGGACAGTAACTATGGCTACACCTTC. The encoded protein is CASKVDSNYGYTF. The rearrangement joins TRBV19 to TRBJ1-2, with a weak D call TRBD1 (6 bases). V was cut by 7 bases and J by 1 base, with 10 bases left in between. In germline, CDR1 is LNHDA, CDR2 SQIVND (reference sequence). This CDR3 spans 13 amino acids.

CDR3 DNA: TGTGCCAGTAGCCTGACTAGTCAGGTTGAGCAGTTCTTC. Encoded protein: CASSLTSQVEQFF. The chain joins TRBV19 to TRBJ2-1, with a possible D match to TRBD2 (6 bases). V was shortened by 6 bases and J by 9 bases, with 15 bases between the two germline ends. The CDR3 spans 13 residues. The germline gives CDR1 LNHDA, CDR2 SQIVND (reference sequence).

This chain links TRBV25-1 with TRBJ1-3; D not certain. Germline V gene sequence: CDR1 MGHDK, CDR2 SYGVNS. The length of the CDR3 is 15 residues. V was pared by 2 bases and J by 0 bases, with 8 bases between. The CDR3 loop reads CASSEPGFSGNTIYF. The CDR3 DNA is TGTGCCAGCAGTGAACCGGGGTTCTCTGGAAACACCATATATTTT. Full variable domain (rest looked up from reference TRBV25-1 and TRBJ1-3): EADIYQTPRYLVIGTGKKITLECSQTMGHDKMYWYQQDPGMELHLIHYSYGVNSTEKGDLSSESTVSRIRTEHFPLTLESARPSHTSQYLCASSEPGFSGNTIYFGEGSWLTVV.

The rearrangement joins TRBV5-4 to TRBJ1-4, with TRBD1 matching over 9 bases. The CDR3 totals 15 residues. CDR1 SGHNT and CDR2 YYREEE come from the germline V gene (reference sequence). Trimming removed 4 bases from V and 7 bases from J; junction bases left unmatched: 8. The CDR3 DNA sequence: TGTGCCAGCAGCGAGATACAGGGGGCGGGTGAAAAACTGTTTTTT. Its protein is CASSEIQGAGEKLFF. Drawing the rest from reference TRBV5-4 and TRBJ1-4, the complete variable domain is ETGVTQSPTHLIKTRGQQVTLRCSSQSGHNTVSWYQQALGQGPQFIFQYYREEENGRGNFPPRFSGLQFPNYSSELNVNALELDDSALYLCASSEIQGAGEKLFFGSGTQLSVL.

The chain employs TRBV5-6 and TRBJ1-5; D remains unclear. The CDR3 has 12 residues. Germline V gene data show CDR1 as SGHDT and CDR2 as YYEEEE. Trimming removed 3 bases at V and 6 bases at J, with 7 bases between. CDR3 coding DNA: TGTGCCAGCAGCTATAAAGGTCAGCCCCAGCATTTT. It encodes CASSYKGQPQHF.

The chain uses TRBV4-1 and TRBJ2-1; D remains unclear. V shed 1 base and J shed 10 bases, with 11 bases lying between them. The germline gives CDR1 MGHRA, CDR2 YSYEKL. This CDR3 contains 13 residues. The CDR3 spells CASSQGPQWEQFF. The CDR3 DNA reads TGCGCCAGCAGCCAAGGGCCCCAGTGGGAGCAGTTCTTC.

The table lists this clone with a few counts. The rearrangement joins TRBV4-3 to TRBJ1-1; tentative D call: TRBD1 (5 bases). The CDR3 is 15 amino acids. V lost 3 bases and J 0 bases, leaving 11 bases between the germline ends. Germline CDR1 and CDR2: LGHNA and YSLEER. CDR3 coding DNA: TGCGCCAGCAGCCAGAAAGGGGATATGAACACTGAAGCTTTCTTT. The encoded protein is CASSQKGDMNTEAFF.

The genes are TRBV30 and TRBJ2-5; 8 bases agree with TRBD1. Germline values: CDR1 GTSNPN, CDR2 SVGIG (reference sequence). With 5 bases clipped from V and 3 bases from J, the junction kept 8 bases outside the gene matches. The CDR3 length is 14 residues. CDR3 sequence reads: CAWGYGTGEETQYF. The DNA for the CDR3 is TGTGCCTGGGGCTACGGGACAGGCGAAGAGACCCAGTACTTC.

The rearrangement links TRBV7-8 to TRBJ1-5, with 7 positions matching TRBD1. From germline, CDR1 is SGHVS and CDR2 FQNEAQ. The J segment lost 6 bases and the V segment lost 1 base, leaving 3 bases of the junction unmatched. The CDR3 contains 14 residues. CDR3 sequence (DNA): TGTGCCAGCAGCTTAGGGGACAGCGGTCAGCCCCAGCATTTT. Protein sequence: CASSLGDSGQPQHF.